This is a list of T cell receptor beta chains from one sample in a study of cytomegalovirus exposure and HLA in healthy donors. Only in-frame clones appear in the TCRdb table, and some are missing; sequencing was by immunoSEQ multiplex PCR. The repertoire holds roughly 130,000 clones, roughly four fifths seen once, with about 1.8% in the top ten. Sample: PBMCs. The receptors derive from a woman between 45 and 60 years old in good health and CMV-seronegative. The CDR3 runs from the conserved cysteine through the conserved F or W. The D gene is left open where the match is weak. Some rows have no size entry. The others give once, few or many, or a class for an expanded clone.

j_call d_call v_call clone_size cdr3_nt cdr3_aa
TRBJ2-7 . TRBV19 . TGTGCCAGTAGTACGGCAGGGGGGAAATTTTACGAGCAGTACTTC CASSTAGGKFYEQYF
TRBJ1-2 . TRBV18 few TGTGCCAGCTCACCGCGACAGGCTAACTATGGCTACACCTTC CASSPRQANYGYTF
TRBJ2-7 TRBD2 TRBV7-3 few TGTGCCAGCAGCCTCAGCGGGATCTACGAGCAGTACTTC CASSLSGIYEQYF
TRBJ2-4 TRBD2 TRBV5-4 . TGTGCCAGCAGCTCAAAAACTAGCGGGAGACTTCGAGAGAACATTCAGTACTTC CASSSKTSGRLRENIQYF
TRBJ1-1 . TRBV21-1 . TGTGCCAGCAGCAAAATAGGGGCAGGTACTGAAGCTTTCTTT CASSKIGAGTEAFF
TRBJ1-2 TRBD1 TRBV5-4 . TGTGCCAGCAGCTTGGCCCGTCCGACAGGGGATAGGGGTGGCTACCCCTTC CASSLARPTGDRGGYPF
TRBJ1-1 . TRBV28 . TGTGCCAGCAGTTCGAACCCTGTTGTGAGGACTGAAGCTTTCTTT CASSSNPVVRTEAFF
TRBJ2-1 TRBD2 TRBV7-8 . TGTGCCAGCAGCTCTCTCGGGACTAGCGTAAGTGAGCAGTTCTTC CASSSLGTSVSEQFF
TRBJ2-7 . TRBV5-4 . TGTGCCAGCAGCTCCTCCAGGGCAGGCGACCTCTACGAGCAGTACTTC CASSSSRAGDLYEQYF
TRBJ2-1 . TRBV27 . TGTGCCAGCAGTATCGCGGATGAGCAGTTCTTC CASSIADEQFF
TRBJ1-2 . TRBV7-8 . TGTGCCAGCAGCCCCGATGGACAGCCCTATGGCTACACCTTC CASSPDGQPYGYTF
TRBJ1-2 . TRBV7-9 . TGTGCCAGCAGCTCGACGGACAGAAAGAATTACTATGGCTACACCTTC CASSSTDRKNYYGYTF
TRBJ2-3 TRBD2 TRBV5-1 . TGCGCCAGCAGCTTGATAACTAGCGGAGATACGCAGTATTTT CASSLITSGDTQYF
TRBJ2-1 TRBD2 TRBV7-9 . TGTGCCAGCAGCTCAACTCGGACTAGCGTGGTTTATGAGCAGTTCTTC CASSSTRTSVVYEQFF
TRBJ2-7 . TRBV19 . TGTGCCAGTAGTATTTCCCAGGGGAGCTCCTACGAGCAGTACTTC CASSISQGSSYEQYF
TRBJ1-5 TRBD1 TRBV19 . TGTGCCAGTAGTACAAGAGGGCGAGGACAGGGGGCCGTCAATCAGCCCCAGCATTTT CASSTRGRGQGAVNQPQHF
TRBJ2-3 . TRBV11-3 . TGTGCCAGCAGCCAGGGCGGGGAAGGCACAGATACGCAGTATTTT CASSQGGEGTDTQYF
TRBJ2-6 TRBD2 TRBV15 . TGTGCCACCAGCACGGGGGGGACTGGGGCCAACGTCCTGACTTTC CATSTGGTGANVLTF
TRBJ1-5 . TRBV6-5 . TGTGCCAGCAGTTACGGGACTACTGGGAATCAGCCCCAGCATTTT CASSYGTTGNQPQHF
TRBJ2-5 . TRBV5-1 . TGCGCCAGCACCACAAGCGGGCCGTACTCGACCCAGTACTTC CASTTSGPYSTQYF
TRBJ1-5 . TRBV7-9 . TGTGCCAGCAGCCCGGACCCGGGGGGGGTCTATAGCAATCAGCCCCAGCATTTT CASSPDPGGVYSNQPQHF
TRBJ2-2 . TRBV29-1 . TGCAGCGTTGGGGGGCATGACACCGGGGAGCTGTTTTTT CSVGGHDTGELFF
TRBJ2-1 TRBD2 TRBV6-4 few TGTGCCAGCAGCCGGACTAGCGGGAGGGTCAATGAGCAGTTCTTC CASSRTSGRVNEQFF
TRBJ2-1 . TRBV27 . TGTGCCAGCAGTTCCCCGGCGGGACCAAATGACCACAATGAGCAGTTCTTC CASSSPAGPNDHNEQFF